Below, 21 T cell receptor beta chains from the same sample are listed, as sequenced in a study of T cell changes during pregnancy in multiple sclerosis. The method was immunoSEQ multiplex PCR; TCRdb's version includes in-frame clones alone and lacks a portion of them. The sample lists around 30,000 clones, under 95% occurring once. This specimen consisted of CD4+ T cells from peripheral blood mononuclear cells, obtained after pregnancy. The origin of the receptors is a female donor with multiple sclerosis, enrolled in a pregnancy study.

V is TRBV19 and J is TRBJ1-5; no reliable D call. Trimming cost V 4 bases and J 5 bases, with 12 bases left between them. This CDR3 contains 14 residues. The germline gives CDR1 LNHDA, CDR2 SQIVND (reference sequence). The CDR3 DNA follows: TGTGCCAGTAGTACTGGGCCCCACTATCAGCCCCAGCATTTT. Its translation: CASSTGPHYQPQHF.

The chain joins TRBV30 to TRBJ1-6, with no clear D. The V end lost 5 bases, the J end lost 8 bases, and 13 bases lay between the germline ends. The CDR3 runs 13 residues. The germline V gene has CDR1 GTSNPN and CDR2 SVGIG (reference sequence). CDR3: CAWAPLLDSPLHF. In DNA, the CDR3 is TGTGCCTGGGCGCCGCTCCTAGATTCACCCCTCCACTTT.

V gene TRBV21-1 combines with J gene TRBJ2-1; TRBD1, the D gene given by the table, was not confirmed from the DNA. TRBV21-1 is a listed pseudogene. The CDR3 is made up of 16 amino acids. CDR3 region: CASSKGKSHPYNEQFF. The DNA of the CDR3 is TGTGCCAGCAGCAAGGGCAAATCTCACCCCTACAATGAGCAGTTCTTC.

The genes are TRBV30 and TRBJ2-3; possibly TRBD1 for D (5 bases). The CDR3 length is 15 residues. CDR1 and CDR2 (germline): GTSNPN, SVGIG (reference sequence). Deletions cut 8 bases from V and 2 bases from J, with 20 bases between. CDR3 region: CARLRALYYTDTQYF. DNA of the CDR3: TGTGCCCGCCTCAGGGCCTTGTACTACACAGATACGCAGTATTTT.

This chain uses TRBV30 with TRBJ2-1; TRBD2 aligns across 8 bases. CDR1 is GTSNPN and CDR2 is SVGIG in the germline V gene (reference sequence). V gave up 1 base and J gave up 7 bases; unmatched junction bases: 6. The CDR3 has 14 residues. CDR3 DNA: TGTGCCTGGAGTGAGGCGGGAGGTAGAAATGAGCAGTTCTTC. Encoded protein: CAWSEAGGRNEQFF.

The chain joins TRBV4-2 to TRBJ2-1; TRBD1 agrees at 8 bases. CDR1 and CDR2 (germline): LGHNA, YNFKEQ. This CDR3 is 13 amino acids long. The J segment lost 6 bases and the V segment lost 4 bases, leaving 2 bases of the junction unmatched. CDR3 coding DNA: TGTGCCAGCAGCCTTGGACAGGGCAATGAGCAGTTCTTC. It codes for CASSLGQGNEQFF.

The chain links TRBV6-5 to TRBJ1-1; D perhaps matches TRBD1 (6 bases). Germline values: CDR1 MNHEY, CDR2 SVGAGI. The CDR3 extends over 13 amino acids. Trimming left V 8 bases short and J 3 bases short, with 13 bases between. The CDR3 nucleotides read TGTGCCAGCTACAGGGTGTTGGACACTGAAGCTTTCTTT. It is translated as CASYRVLDTEAFF.

This chain links TRBV19 with TRBJ1-2; 11 positions match TRBD1. Germline CDR1 reads LNHDA; CDR2 reads SQIVND (reference sequence). V lost 6 bases and J lost 5; bases outside the gene matches: 5. The CDR3 totals 14 residues. The CDR3 DNA reads as TGTGCCAGTAGGAGGACAGGGGGCGGGTATGGCTACACCTTC. Translated, it gives CASRRTGGGYGYTF.

CDR3 DNA sequence: TGTGCCAGCAGCTTAAACAGGGGTGATTCACCCCTCCACTTT. It codes for CASSLNRGDSPLHF. The V and J genes are TRBV7-9 and TRBJ1-6; 7 nucleotides align to TRBD1. CDR1 and CDR2 from the germline V gene are SEHNR and FQNEAQ (reference sequence). V lost 2 bases and J lost 8; bases outside the gene matches: 3. The CDR3 is made up of 14 amino acids.

The DNA of the CDR3 is TGTGCCAGCAGCCAACCCAACAGGGGGCAGAACACTGAAGCTTTCTTT. It is translated as CASSQPNRGQNTEAFF. The chain employs TRBV14 and TRBJ1-1, with 9 nucleotides matching TRBD1. J lost 1 base, V lost 2 bases, and 5 bases had no gene match. This CDR3 spans 16 amino acids. The germline V gene encodes CDR1 SGHDN and CDR2 FVKESK.

The sample holds one count of this clone. Other DNA sequences from this sample encode an identical CDR3 as well. The V and J genes are TRBV5-6 and TRBJ2-7; D is possibly TRBD1 (5 bases). Germline values: CDR1 SGHDT, CDR2 YYEEEE. With 2 bases removed from V and 2 bases from J, the gap between germline ends came to 14 bases. The length of the CDR3 is 15 residues. The CDR3 bases are TGTGCCAGCAGCTTATATGGGGCGACAGCCTACGAGCAGTACTTC. It translates to CASSLYGATAYEQYF.

The chain couples TRBV2 to TRBJ2-3; weak D call: TRBD2 (6 bases). V lost 1 base, J lost 1 base, and 18 bases lay in between. The CDR3 spans 18 residues. CDR1 and CDR2 from the germline V gene are SNHLY and FYNNEI. The CDR3, as DNA: TGTGCCAGCAGTGAAGGCGCTATTTGGACTACCCGCACAGATACGCAGTATTTT. Encoded protein: CASSEGAIWTTRTDTQYF. Filled out from reference TRBV2 and TRBJ2-3, the complete variable domain reads EPEVTQTPSHQVTQMGQEVILRCVPISNHLYFYWYRQILGQKVEFLVSFYNNEISEKSEIFDDQFSVERPDGSNFTLKIRSTKLEDSAMYFCASSEGAIWTTRTDTQYFGPGTRLTVL.

This clone was seen once. The CDR3 bases are TGTGCCAGCAGCGTAGATGGTTTTGGTGGACGACTAGGTACGCAGTATTTT. Residues: CASSVDGFGGRLGTQYF. V is TRBV9 and J is TRBJ2-3; D might be TRBD2 (6 bases). The germline CDR1 and CDR2 sequences are SGDLS and YYNGEE. There are 17 residues in the CDR3. V was cut by 0 bases and J by 8 bases, with 22 bases left in between. The full variable domain, completed using reference TRBV9 and TRBJ2-3, is DSGVTQTPKHLITATGQRVTLRCSPRSGDLSVYWYQQSLDQGLQFLIQYYNGEERAKGNILERFSAQQFPDLHSELNLSSLELGDSALYFCASSVDGFGGRLGTQYFGPGTRLTVL.

This chain joins TRBV4-2 and TRBJ1-1; no definite D call. The germline CDR1 and CDR2 sequences are LGHNA and YNFKEQ. This CDR3 contains 17 residues. V was trimmed by 0 bases and J by 0 bases, leaving 14 bases between them. The CDR3 nucleotides are TGTGCCAGCAGCCAAGATCCTAGTTTTTCCATGAACACTGAAGCTTTCTTT. This sequence encodes CASSQDPSFSMNTEAFF.

The V and J genes are TRBV9 and TRBJ2-7, with a weak D call TRBD1 (5 bases). From germline, CDR1 is SGDLS and CDR2 YYNGEE. The V and J ends lost 0 bases and 0 bases respectively, with 7 bases between them. The length of the CDR3 is 14 residues. The CDR3 DNA reads TGTGCCAGCAGCGTAGAGGACATCTCCTACGAGCAGTACTTC. Translated: CASSVEDISYEQYF.

The chain is built from TRBV6-1 and TRBJ1-1, with 11 bases identical to TRBD1. The J segment lost 1 base and the V segment lost 6 bases, leaving 4 bases of the junction unmatched. Germline V gives CDR1 MNHNS, CDR2 SASEGT. The CDR3 is 15 residues long. Here the CDR3 reads CASRPGQGGNTEAFF. CDR3 bases: TGTGCCAGCAGACCGGGACAGGGGGGGAACACTGAAGCTTTCTTT.

The chain recombines TRBV2 with TRBJ2-5; unclear D gene. CDR3 size: 11 residues. CDR1 is SNHLY, CDR2 FYNNEI, per germline. Trimming removed 3 bases from V and 5 bases from J, with 4 bases in between. In DNA form, the CDR3 reads TGTGCCAGCAGTGATCGGGAGACCCAGTACTTC. This encodes CASSDRETQYF.

This rearrangement joins TRBV19 to TRBJ1-4, with D possibly being TRBD1 (6 bases). V lost 0 bases and J lost 7, with 12 bases in between. The germline gives CDR1 LNHDA, CDR2 SQIVND (reference sequence). The CDR3 extends over 15 amino acids. The CDR3 DNA follows: TGTGCCAGTAGTATAGAAGGACAGCCTGCTGAAAAACTGTTTTTT. Translation: CASSIEGQPAEKLFF.

The chain combines TRBV6-1 with TRBJ1-6; the D is unclear. CDR3 length equals 14 residues. Germline V gives CDR1 MNHNS, CDR2 SASEGT. V was pared by 3 bases and J by 9 bases, with 12 bases between. The CDR3 spells CASSDFLSVSPLHF. The CDR3 DNA follows: TGTGCCAGCAGTGATTTTCTTTCGGTTTCACCCCTCCACTTT.

The V and J genes are TRBV18 and TRBJ2-2; 10 bases match TRBD1. J gave up 5 bases and V 4 bases, and 7 bases lay outside the gene matches. Per the germline V gene, CDR1 is KGHSH and CDR2 is LQKENI. The length of the CDR3 is 16 residues. CDR3 bases: TGTGCCAGCTCACTGACAGGGGGCGCGTATACCGGGGAGCTGTTTTTT. Translation: CASSLTGGAYTGELFF.

This sequence joins TRBV19 and TRBJ2-3, with 8 bases fitting TRBD2. Germline values: CDR1 LNHDA, CDR2 SQIVND (reference sequence). Trimming took 5 bases from V and 2 from J; bases not matched to a gene: 9. This CDR3 has 16 amino acids. The CDR3: CASSPSSGRNTDTQYF. In DNA, the CDR3 is TGTGCCAGTAGTCCCTCTAGCGGGCGCAACACAGATACGCAGTATTTT.